This T cell receptor (beta chain) was recovered during a study of blood T cell repertoires in COVID-19. TCRdb's table, derived via immunoSEQ multiplex PCR, lists solely in-frame clones and lacks some. The data hold hundreds of thousands of clones, with around 83% observed a single time. Sequencing was performed on peripheral blood. This TCR was sampled from a man aged 40-49 years with acute or convalescent COVID-19.

The DNA of the CDR3 is TGTGCCAGTAAAGCATCCATGTTCGCCCTCCTAATCCCCTACGAGCAGTACTTC. Its protein product is CASKASMFALLIPYEQYF. The chain is built from TRBV2 and TRBJ2-7; D is unresolved. Per the germline V gene, CDR1 is SNHLY and CDR2 is FYNNEI. This CDR3 has 18 amino acids. V was trimmed by 9 bases and J by 2 bases, leaving 29 bases between them.